This TCR beta chain was sequenced for a study of blood T cell repertoires in COVID-19. About the research overall: Collection of acute and convalescent COVID-19 samples took place in the United States, Italy and Spain.

This CDR3 is 14 amino acids long. The germline gives CDR1 GTSNPN, CDR2 SVGIG (reference sequence). Trimming shortened V by 4 bases and J by 1 base, and 13 bases separated the two germline ends. Per the study methods: How many nucleated cells were present was estimated from reference gene primer amplification. Here immunoSEQ multiplex PCR was the method, and the copy in TCRdb shows in-frame clones only, minus some. Clonal size and the V and J genes are those of that table, whereas D and trimming came from the DNA. Counted here are around 230,000 clones, approximately 86% occurring once; the ten biggest clones make up around 6.9%.

The sample was peripheral blood. The source of this sequence is a man in his 60s who had recovered from COVID-19. The rearrangement uses TRBV30 and TRBJ1-1; maybe TRBD1 (6 bases). CDR3 sequence (DNA): TGTGCCTGGACAAGGAACAGGGCGAACACTGAAGCTTTCTTT. Translation: CAWTRNRANTEAFF. Combining the CDR3 with reference TRBV30 and TRBJ1-1 gives the whole variable domain SQTIHQWPATLVQPVGSPLSLECTVEGTSNPNLYWYRQAAGRGLQLLFYSVGIGQISSEVPQNLSASRPQDRQFILSSKKLLLSDSGFYLCAWTRNRANTEAFFGQGTRLTVV.